A selection of T cell receptor beta chains follows, all from one sample in a study of shared clonotypes between healthy human individuals. The table came from immunoSEQ multiplex PCR; TCRdb's copy has only in-frame clones and leaves some out. The data contain 600,000 to 800,000 clones, over 60% of them singletons. The sequencing input was memory CD4+ T cells sorted from blood. These receptor sequences come from a woman in her twenties or thirties in good health. CDR3s include the opening cysteine and the closing phenylalanine or tryptophan. Each record gives: V gene, CDR3 length, J gene, clone size, CDR3 protein. Clone size appears in some rows only: once, few, many, or a class for an expanded clone.

V: TRBV2; length: 16; J: TRBJ2-1; size: .; CDR3: CASSESVGPTYNEQFF
V: TRBV11-1; length: 15; J: TRBJ2-7; size: .; CDR3: CASSVGTSRPHEQYF
V: TRBV11-2; length: 16; J: TRBJ1-1; size: .; CDR3: CASSSMGPGAGTEAFF
V: TRBV6-6; length: 11; J: TRBJ2-1; size: .; CDR3: CASSMGGEQFF
V: TRBV18; length: 15; J: TRBJ2-5; size: once; CDR3: CASSSGQGVGETQYF
V: TRBV2; length: 14; J: TRBJ1-2; size: few; CDR3: CASSERGGNYGYTF
V: TRBV5-4; length: 15; J: TRBJ2-1; size: once; CDR3: CASSLRTSGSQVQFF
V: TRBV28; length: 16; J: TRBJ1-5; size: .; CDR3: CASSPLPGRRNQPQHF
V: TRBV11-2; length: 15; J: TRBJ1-3; size: .; CDR3: CASSSEPFSGNTIYF
V: TRBV18; length: 15; J: TRBJ2-2; size: .; CDR3: CASSRLDWVTGELFF
V: TRBV19; length: 13; J: TRBJ2-3; size: .; CDR3: CASSTQGADTQYF
V: TRBV9; length: 13; J: TRBJ2-2; size: .; CDR3: CASNLGGTGELFF
V: TRBV10-2; length: 14; J: TRBJ1-2; size: .; CDR3: CASSRQGADYGYTF
V: TRBV5-1; length: 17; J: TRBJ2-2; size: .; CDR3: CASSLAPGRSGTGELFF
V: TRBV27; length: 17; J: TRBJ2-5; size: .; CDR3: CASSPGTSGSRKETQYF
V: TRBV27; length: 15; J: TRBJ2-1; size: .; CDR3: CASSLGTPIGDEQFF
V: TRBV9; length: 13; J: TRBJ1-5; size: once; CDR3: CASSPDPGGPQHF
V: TRBV10-1; length: 13; J: TRBJ2-7; size: .; CDR3: CASNSGEGYEQYF
V: TRBV4-1; length: 20; J: TRBJ2-4; size: .; CDR3: CASSQVGLATIEGAKNIQYF
V: TRBV25-1; length: 14; J: TRBJ1-3; size: .; CDR3: CASSFGVDGNTIYF
V: TRBV2; length: 13; J: TRBJ1-1; size: .; CDR3: CARNRVGGTEAFF
V: TRBV28; length: 15; J: TRBJ1-4; size: .; CDR3: CASSTVQGSNEKLFF
V: TRBV4-1; length: 15; J: TRBJ1-5; size: .; CDR3: CASSQAGTGGQPQHF
V: TRBV5-4; length: 13; J: TRBJ2-5; size: .; CDR3: CASSSDPGETQYF
V: TRBV2; length: 12; J: TRBJ2-7; size: .; CDR3: CASSTHGPEQYF
V: TRBV28; length: 15; J: TRBJ2-1; size: few; CDR3: CASTQVLDSWNEQFF
V: TRBV6-1; length: 19; J: TRBJ2-4; size: .; CDR3: CASSEQRQGAKLAKNIQYF
V: TRBV27; length: 18; J: TRBJ2-3; size: once; CDR3: CASSFWGPGLVTTDTQYF
V: TRBV10-3; length: 18; J: TRBJ2-1; size: .; CDR3: CAISEASGRALAGNEQFF
V: TRBV2; length: 13; J: TRBJ1-1; size: .; CDR3: CASSDPLNTEAFF
V: TRBV5-1; length: 16; J: TRBJ2-1; size: .; CDR3: CASSWNERKGYNEQFF
V: TRBV2; length: 16; J: TRBJ1-1; size: .; CDR3: CASSAVQGRMNTEAFF
V: TRBV27; length: 15; J: TRBJ2-7; size: .; CDR3: CASSLSGVRSYEQYF
V: TRBV11-2; length: 14; J: TRBJ2-5; size: few; CDR3: CASTTGQGYETQYF
V: TRBV28; length: 18; J: TRBJ2-3; size: .; CDR3: CASSPNVGGRALADTQYF
V: TRBV7-9; length: 16; J: TRBJ2-5; size: .; CDR3: CASSPGVAGEGETQYF
V: TRBV19; length: 13; J: TRBJ2-6; size: few; CDR3: CASSTQRANVLTF
V: TRBV11-3; length: 14; J: TRBJ2-1; size: .; CDR3: CASSLRESYNEQFF
V: TRBV7-2; length: 15; J: TRBJ2-1; size: .; CDR3: CASSQSITPYNEQFF
V: TRBV19; length: 13; J: TRBJ2-3; size: .; CDR3: CASSMVSADTQYF
V: TRBV7-2; length: 15; J: TRBJ2-5; size: once; CDR3: CASSWTIGWQETQYF
V: TRBV6-1; length: 13; J: TRBJ1-1; size: few; CDR3: CASSEARGTEAFF
V: TRBV2; length: 16; J: TRBJ2-1; size: few; CDR3: CASRRGLAGEGNEQFF